Detailed here is one T cell receptor beta chain. The sample originates from a study of T cells in Graves' hyperthyroidism and ophthalmopathy. The CDR3 covers 16 residues. V trimming: 0 bases; J trimming: 1 base; junction bases outside the gene matches: 6. Germline V gene sequence: CDR1 SGDLS, CDR2 YYNGEE. From RNA transcripts, TCR beta CDR3 regions were amplified. Using the HTBI primer set, a first-round RT-PCR was run on the TCR CDR3. A single record per CDR3 protein comes from TCRdb applying MiXCR to the multiplex PCR reads. The table includes around 400,000 distinct CDR3 sequences, 12% to 15% detected once.

This chain links TRBV9 with TRBJ1-1, with 7 bases matching TRBD1. The clonotype was recovered from a woman aged 55 to 70 with Graves' ophthalmopathy. The specimen was blood. The CDR3 nucleotides read TGTGCCAGCAGCGTAGGAGAGTGGGACAGGAACACTGAAGCTTTCTTT. Translation gives CASSVGEWDRNTEAFF.